Sequencing of this T cell receptor beta chain was carried out in a study of blood T cells in healthy people across ages. Germline CDR1 and CDR2: SEHNR and FQNEAQ (reference sequence). This CDR3 spans 15 amino acids. V shed 3 bases and J shed 5 bases, with 16 bases lying between them. A sample-barcoded 5' primer and a J-beta primer mix were used in a second PCR of about 6 to 12 cycles. TCRdb reanalysed the 5' RACE reads using MiXCR and keeps one entry per CDR3 protein. This sample has over a million distinct CDR3 sequences, with over 35% found just once. There are a few counts of this clonotype. The chain couples TRBV7-9 to TRBJ1-1; D is possibly TRBD1 (6 bases). The receptor was isolated from a woman between 55 and 75 years old in good health. The sample was blood. The CDR3 DNA reads as TGTGCCAGCAGCTTGGTCGGGGGCGCAGGAACTGAAGCTTTCTTT. Translated, it gives CASSLVGGAGTEAFF.